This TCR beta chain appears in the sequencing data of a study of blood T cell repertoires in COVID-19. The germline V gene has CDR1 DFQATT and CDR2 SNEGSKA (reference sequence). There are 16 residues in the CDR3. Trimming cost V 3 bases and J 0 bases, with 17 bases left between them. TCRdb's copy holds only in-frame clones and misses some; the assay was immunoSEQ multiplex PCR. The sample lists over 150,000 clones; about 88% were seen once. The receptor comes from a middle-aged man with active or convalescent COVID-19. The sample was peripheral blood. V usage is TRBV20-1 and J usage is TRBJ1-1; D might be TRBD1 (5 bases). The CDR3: CSASGRTLGMNTEAFF. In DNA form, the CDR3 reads TGCAGTGCTAGTGGTAGGACACTGGGCATGAACACTGAAGCTTTCTTT.